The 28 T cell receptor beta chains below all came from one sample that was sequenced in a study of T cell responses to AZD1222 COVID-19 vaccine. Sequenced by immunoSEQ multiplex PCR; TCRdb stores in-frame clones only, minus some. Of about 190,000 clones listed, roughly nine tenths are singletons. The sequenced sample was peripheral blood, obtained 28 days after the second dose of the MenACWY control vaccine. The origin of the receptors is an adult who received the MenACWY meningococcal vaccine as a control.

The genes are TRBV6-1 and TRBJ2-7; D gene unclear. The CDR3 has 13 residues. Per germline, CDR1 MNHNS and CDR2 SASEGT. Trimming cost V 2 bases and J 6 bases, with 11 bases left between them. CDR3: CASSERYDAEQYF. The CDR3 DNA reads TGTGCCAGCAGTGAACGGTACGACGCCGAGCAGTACTTC.

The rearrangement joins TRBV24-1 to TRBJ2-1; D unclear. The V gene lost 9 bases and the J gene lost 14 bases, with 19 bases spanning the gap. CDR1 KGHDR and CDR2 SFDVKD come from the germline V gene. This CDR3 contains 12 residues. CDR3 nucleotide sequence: TGTGCCACCCACCCCGATTCGGACGGCGAGTTCTTC. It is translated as CATHPDSDGEFF.

This CDR3 reads CASSVRSEQFF. CDR3 bases: TGTGCCAGTAGCGTTCGGTCTGAGCAGTTCTTC. This sequence joins TRBV19 and TRBJ2-1; unclear D gene. Germline V gives CDR1 LNHDA, CDR2 SQIVND (reference sequence). The V end lost 6 bases, the J end lost 9 bases, and 9 bases lay between the germline ends. The CDR3 runs 11 residues.

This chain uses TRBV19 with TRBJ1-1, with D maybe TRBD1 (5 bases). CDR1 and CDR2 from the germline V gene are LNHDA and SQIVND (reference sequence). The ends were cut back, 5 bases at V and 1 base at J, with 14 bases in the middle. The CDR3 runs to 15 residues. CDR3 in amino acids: CASSPGTWGNTEAFF. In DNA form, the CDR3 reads TGTGCCAGTAGTCCAGGGACTTGGGGGAACACTGAAGCTTTCTTT. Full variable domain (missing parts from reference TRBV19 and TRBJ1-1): DGGITQSPKYLFRKEGQNVTLSCEQNLNHDAMYWYRQDPGQGLRLIYYSQIVNDFQKGDIAEGYSVSREKKESFPLTVTSAQKNPTAFYLCASSPGTWGNTEAFFGQGTRLTVV.

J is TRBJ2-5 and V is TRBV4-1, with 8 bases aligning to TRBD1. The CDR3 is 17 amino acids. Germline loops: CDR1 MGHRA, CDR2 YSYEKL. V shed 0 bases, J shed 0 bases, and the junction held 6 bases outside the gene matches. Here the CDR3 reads CASSQESTGGYQETQYF. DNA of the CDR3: TGCGCCAGCAGCCAAGAATCTACAGGGGGTTACCAAGAGACCCAGTACTTC.

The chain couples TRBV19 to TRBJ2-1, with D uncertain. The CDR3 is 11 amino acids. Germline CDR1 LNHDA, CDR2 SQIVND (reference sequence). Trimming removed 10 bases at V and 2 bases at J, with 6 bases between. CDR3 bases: TGTGCCACTAGGACCTACAATGAGCAGTTCTTC. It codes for CATRTYNEQFF.

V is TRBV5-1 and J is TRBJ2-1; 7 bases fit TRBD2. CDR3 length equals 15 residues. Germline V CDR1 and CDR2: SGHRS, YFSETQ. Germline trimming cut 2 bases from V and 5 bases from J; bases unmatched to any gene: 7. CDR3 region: CASSFLAGTNNEQFF. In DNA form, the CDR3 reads TGCGCCAGCAGCTTTTTAGCGGGCACGAACAATGAGCAGTTCTTC.

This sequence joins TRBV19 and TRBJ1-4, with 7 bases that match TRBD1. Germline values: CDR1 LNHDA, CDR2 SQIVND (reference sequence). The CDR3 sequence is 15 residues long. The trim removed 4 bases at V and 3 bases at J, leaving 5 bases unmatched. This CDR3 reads CASSNRQGPNEKLFF. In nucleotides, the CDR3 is TGTGCCAGTAGTAACCGACAGGGTCCTAATGAAAAACTGTTTTTT.

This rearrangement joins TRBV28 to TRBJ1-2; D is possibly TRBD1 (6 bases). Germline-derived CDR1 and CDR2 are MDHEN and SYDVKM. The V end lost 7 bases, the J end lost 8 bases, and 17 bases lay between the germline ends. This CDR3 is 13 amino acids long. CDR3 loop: CASIRTAPGGYTF. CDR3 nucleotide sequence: TGTGCCAGCATTCGGACAGCCCCGGGGGGCTACACCTTC.

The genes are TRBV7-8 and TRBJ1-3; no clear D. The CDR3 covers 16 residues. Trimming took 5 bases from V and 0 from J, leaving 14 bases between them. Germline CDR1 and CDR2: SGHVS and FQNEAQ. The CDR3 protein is CASSLSTPSSGNTIYF. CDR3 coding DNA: TGTGCCAGCAGCCTCTCGACACCTTCCTCTGGAAACACCATATATTTT.

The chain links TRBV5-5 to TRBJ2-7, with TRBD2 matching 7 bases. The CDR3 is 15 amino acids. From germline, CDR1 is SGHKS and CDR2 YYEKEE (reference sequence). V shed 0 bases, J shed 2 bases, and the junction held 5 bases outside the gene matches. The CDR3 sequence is CASSLAGGLTYEQYF. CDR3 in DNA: TGTGCCAGCAGCTTGGCCGGGGGGTTAACCTACGAGCAGTACTTC.

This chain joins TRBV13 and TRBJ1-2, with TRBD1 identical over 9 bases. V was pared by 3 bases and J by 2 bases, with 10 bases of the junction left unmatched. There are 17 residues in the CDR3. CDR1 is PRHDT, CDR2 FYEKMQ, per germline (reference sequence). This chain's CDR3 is CASSFLFRDRANYGYTF. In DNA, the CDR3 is TGTGCCAGCAGCTTTCTTTTTAGGGACAGGGCCAACTATGGCTACACCTTC.

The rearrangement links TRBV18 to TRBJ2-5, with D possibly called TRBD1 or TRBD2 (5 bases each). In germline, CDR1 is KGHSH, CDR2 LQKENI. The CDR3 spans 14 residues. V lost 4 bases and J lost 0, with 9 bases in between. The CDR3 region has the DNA TGTGCCAGCTCACGGGGGACCAACCAAGAGACCCAGTACTTC. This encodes CASSRGTNQETQYF.

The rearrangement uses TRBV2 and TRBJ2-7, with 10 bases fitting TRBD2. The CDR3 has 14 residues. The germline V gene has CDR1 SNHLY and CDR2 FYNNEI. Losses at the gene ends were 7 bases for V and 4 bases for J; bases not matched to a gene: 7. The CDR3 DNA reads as TGTGCCAGCATGATGCAGCGGGGGGGATACGAGCAGTACTTC. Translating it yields CASMMQRGGYEQYF.

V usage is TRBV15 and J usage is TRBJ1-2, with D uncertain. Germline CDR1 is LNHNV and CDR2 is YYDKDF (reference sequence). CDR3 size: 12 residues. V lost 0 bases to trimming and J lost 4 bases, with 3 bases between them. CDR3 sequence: CATSREGYGYTF. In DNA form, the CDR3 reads TGTGCCACCAGCAGAGAAGGCTATGGCTACACCTTC.

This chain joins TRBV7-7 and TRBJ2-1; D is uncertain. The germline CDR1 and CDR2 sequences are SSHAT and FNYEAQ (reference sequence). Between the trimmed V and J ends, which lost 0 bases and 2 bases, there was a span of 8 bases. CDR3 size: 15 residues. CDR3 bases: TGTGCCAGCAGCTTAGCAGGCGGTGCCTACAATGAGCAGTTCTTC. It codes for CASSLAGGAYNEQFF.

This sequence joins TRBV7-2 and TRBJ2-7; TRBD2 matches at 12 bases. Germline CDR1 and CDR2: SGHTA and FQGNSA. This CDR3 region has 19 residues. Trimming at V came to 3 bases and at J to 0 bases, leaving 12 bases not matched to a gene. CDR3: CASSFFPTSGRPSSYEQYF. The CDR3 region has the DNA TGTGCCAGCAGCTTCTTTCCCACTAGCGGGAGGCCAAGCTCCTACGAGCAGTACTTC.

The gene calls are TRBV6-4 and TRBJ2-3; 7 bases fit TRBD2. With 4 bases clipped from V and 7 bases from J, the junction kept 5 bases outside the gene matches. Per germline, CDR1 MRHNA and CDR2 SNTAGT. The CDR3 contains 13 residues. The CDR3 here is CASSVTSSNTQYF. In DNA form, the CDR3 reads TGTGCCAGCAGTGTGACTAGCTCAAATACGCAGTATTTT.

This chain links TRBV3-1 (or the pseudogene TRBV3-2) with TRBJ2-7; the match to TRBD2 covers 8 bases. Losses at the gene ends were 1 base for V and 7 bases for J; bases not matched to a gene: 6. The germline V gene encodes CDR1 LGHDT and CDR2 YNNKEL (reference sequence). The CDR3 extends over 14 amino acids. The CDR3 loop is CASSQAGGLREQYF. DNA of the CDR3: TGTGCCAGCAGCCAAGCGGGAGGGCTGCGGGAGCAGTACTTC.

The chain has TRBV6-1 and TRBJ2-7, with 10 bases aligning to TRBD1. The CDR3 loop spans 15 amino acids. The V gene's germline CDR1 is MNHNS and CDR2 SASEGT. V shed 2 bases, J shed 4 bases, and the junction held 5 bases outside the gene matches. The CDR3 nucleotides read TGTGCCAGCAGTGAAATGGGACAGGGGTTTTACGAGCAGTACTTC. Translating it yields CASSEMGQGFYEQYF.

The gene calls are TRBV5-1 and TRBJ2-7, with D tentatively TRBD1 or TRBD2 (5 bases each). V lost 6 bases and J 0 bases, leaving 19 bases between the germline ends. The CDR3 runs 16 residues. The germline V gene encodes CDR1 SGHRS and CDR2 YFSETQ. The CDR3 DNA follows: TGCGCCAGCACCCTTGGGAGCAGGGCATACTCCTACGAGCAGTACTTC. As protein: CASTLGSRAYSYEQYF.

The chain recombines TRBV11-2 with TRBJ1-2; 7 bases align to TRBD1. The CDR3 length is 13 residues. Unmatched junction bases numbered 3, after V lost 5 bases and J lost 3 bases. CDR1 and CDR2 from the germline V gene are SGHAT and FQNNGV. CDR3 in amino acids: CASSHGQDYGYTF. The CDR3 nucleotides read TGTGCCAGCAGCCACGGACAGGACTATGGCTACACCTTC.

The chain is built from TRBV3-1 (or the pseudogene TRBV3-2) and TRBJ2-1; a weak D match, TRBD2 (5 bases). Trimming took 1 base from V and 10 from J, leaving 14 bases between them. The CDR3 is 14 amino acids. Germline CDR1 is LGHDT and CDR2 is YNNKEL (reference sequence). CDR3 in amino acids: CASSQAASLREQFF. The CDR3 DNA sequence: TGTGCCAGCAGCCAAGCGGCTAGCTTACGAGAGCAGTTCTTC.

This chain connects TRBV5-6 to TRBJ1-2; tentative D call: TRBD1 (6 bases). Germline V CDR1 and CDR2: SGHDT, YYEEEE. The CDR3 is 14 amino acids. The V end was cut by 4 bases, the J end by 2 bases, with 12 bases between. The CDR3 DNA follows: TGTGCCAGCAGCCCGACAGGATCCAACTATGGCTACACCTTC. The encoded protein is CASSPTGSNYGYTF.

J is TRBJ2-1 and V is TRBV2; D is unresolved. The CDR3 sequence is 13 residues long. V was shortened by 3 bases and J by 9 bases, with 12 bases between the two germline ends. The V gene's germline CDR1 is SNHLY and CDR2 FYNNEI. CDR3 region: CASSEDRQAEQFF. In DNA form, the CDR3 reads TGTGCCAGCAGTGAGGATCGGCAGGCTGAGCAGTTCTTC.

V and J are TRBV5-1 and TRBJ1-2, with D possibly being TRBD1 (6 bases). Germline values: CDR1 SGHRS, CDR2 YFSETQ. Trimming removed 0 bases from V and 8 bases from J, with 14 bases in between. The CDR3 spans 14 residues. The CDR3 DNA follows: TGCGCCAGCAGCTTGGTCACGGCAGGGGACGGCTACACCTTC. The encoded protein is CASSLVTAGDGYTF.

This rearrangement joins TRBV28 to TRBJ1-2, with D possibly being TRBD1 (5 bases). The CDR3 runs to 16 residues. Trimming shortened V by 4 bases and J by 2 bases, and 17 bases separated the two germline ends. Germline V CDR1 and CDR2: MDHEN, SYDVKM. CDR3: CASSSPGGMGNYGYTF. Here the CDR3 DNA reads TGTGCCAGCAGTTCCCCCGGGGGGATGGGGAACTATGGCTACACCTTC.

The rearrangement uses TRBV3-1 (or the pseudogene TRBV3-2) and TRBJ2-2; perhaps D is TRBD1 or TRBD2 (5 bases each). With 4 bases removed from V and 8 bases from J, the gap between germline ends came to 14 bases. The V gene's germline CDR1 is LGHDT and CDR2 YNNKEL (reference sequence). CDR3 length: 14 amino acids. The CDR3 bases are TGTGCCAGCAGCCTCGTCGGGGCGCCTGGGGAGCTGTTTTTT. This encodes CASSLVGAPGELFF.